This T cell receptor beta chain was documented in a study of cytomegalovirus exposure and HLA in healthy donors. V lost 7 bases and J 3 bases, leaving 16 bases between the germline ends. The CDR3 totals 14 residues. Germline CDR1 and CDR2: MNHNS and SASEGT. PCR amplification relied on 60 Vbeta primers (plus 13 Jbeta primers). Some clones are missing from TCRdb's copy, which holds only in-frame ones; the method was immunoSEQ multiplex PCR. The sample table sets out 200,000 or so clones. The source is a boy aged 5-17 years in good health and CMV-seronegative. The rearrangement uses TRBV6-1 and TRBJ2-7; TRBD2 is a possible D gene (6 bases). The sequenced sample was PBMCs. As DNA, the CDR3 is TGTGCCAGCAATCCGGGACTGGCGAGCTACGAGCAGTACTTC. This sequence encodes CASNPGLASYEQYF.